This is a list of T cell receptor beta chains from one sample in a study of blood T cell repertoires in COVID-19. The table came from immunoSEQ multiplex PCR; TCRdb's copy has only in-frame clones and leaves some out. The sample consists of 300,000 to 450,000 clones, approximately 89% of them appearing once. Sequenced sample: peripheral blood. The source of these receptors is a woman aged 55-69 years with COVID-19, enrolled during active disease. The CDR3 runs from the conserved cysteine through the conserved F or W. Fields, in order: D gene, V gene, J gene, CDR3 DNA, CDR3 protein. A D gene is named only where the DNA matches it firmly.

D gene: -; V gene: TRBV9; J gene: TRBJ1-2; CDR3 DNA: TGTGCCAGCAGCGTAGAGCCGGGGGAGAGCTATGGCTACACCTTC; CDR3 protein: CASSVEPGESYGYTF
D gene: -; V gene: TRBV11-2; J gene: TRBJ2-7; CDR3 DNA: TGTGCCAGCAGCTTCGACAGCTACGAGCAGTACTTC; CDR3 protein: CASSFDSYEQYF
D gene: TRBD2; V gene: TRBV5-1; J gene: TRBJ2-5; CDR3 DNA: TGCGCCAGCAGAGCGGGGGGGCCGGGGGAGACCCAGTACTTC; CDR3 protein: CASRAGGPGETQYF
D gene: -; V gene: TRBV7-2; J gene: TRBJ2-3; CDR3 DNA: TGTGCCAGCAGCTTAGGAGGGGGGGCAGGTACAGATACGCAGTATTTT; CDR3 protein: CASSLGGGAGTDTQYF
D gene: -; V gene: TRBV5-8; J gene: TRBJ1-1; CDR3 DNA: TGTGCCAGCAGCCCGGGGGGGAGGGTCAACACTGAAGCTTTCTTT; CDR3 protein: CASSPGGRVNTEAFF
D gene: TRBD1; V gene: TRBV5-1; J gene: TRBJ1-4; CDR3 DNA: TGCGCCAGCAGCTTGGGACAGGGCGGTAATGAAAAACTGTTTTTT; CDR3 protein: CASSLGQGGNEKLFF
D gene: TRBD2; V gene: TRBV9; J gene: TRBJ2-3; CDR3 DNA: TGTGCCAGCAGCGTAGAGGCGGGGGGGATCACAGATACGCAGTATTTT; CDR3 protein: CASSVEAGGITDTQYF
D gene: TRBD1; V gene: TRBV24-1; J gene: TRBJ2-2; CDR3 DNA: TGTGCCACCAGTGATTTCTGGTCCGCGACAGGGGCCGGGGAGCTGTTTTTT; CDR3 protein: CATSDFWSATGAGELFF
D gene: -; V gene: TRBV6-6; J gene: TRBJ2-6; CDR3 DNA: TGTGCCAGCACCTACAAGGCTGGGGCCAACGTCCTAACTTTC; CDR3 protein: CASTYKAGANVLTF
D gene: TRBD1; V gene: TRBV30; J gene: TRBJ1-4; CDR3 DNA: TGTGCCTGGAGTGTACAGGGGATCATAACTAATGAAAAACTGTTTTTT; CDR3 protein: CAWSVQGIITNEKLFF
D gene: -; V gene: TRBV4-2; J gene: TRBJ1-2; CDR3 DNA: TGTGCCAGCAGCTCAAGACTTTTAGGGGGGGGAAGTGGCTACACCTTC; CDR3 protein: CASSSRLLGGGSGYTF
D gene: TRBD1; V gene: TRBV27; J gene: TRBJ2-7; CDR3 DNA: TGTGCCAGCAGTCTCGGCCCGGGACAGGGGATTTACGAGCAGTACTTC; CDR3 protein: CASSLGPGQGIYEQYF
D gene: -; V gene: TRBV27; J gene: TRBJ1-2; CDR3 DNA: TGTGCCAGCAGTTTGTGGTTCAGCGGGGTTGGTGGCTACACCTTC; CDR3 protein: CASSLWFSGVGGYTF
D gene: -; V gene: TRBV7-2; J gene: TRBJ1-2; CDR3 DNA: TGTGCCAGCAGCTTGCAGGGGCGCAGGGTACATGGCTACACCTTC; CDR3 protein: CASSLQGRRVHGYTF
D gene: -; V gene: TRBV18; J gene: TRBJ2-1; CDR3 DNA: TGTGCCAGCTCAATCAACCGGGACTACAATGAGCAGTTCTTC; CDR3 protein: CASSINRDYNEQFF